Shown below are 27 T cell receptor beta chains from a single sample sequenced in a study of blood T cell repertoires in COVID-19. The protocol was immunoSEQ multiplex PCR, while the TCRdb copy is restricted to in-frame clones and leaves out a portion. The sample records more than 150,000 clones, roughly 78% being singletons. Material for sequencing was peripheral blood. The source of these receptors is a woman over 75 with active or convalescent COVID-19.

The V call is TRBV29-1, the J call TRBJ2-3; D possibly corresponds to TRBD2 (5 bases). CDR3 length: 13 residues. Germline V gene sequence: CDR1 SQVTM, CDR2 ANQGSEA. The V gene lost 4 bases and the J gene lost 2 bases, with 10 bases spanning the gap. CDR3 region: CSVVPSFTDTQYF. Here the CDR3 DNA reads TGCAGCGTTGTTCCTAGCTTCACAGATACGCAGTATTTT.

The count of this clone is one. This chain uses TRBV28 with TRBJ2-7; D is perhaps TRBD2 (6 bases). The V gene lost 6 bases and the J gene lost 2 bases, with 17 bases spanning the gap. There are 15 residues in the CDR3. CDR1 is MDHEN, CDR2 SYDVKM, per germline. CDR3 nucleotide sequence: TGTGCCAGCAGACCTTGGGACTCGTCTCCCTACGAGCAGTACTTC. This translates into CASRPWDSSPYEQYF.

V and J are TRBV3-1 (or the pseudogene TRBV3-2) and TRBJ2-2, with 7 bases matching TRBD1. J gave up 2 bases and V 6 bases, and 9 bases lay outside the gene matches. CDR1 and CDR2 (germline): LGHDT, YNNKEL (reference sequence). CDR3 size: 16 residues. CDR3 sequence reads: CASSLTGTVNTGELFF. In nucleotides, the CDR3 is TGTGCCAGCAGTTTAACCGGGACAGTCAACACCGGGGAGCTGTTTTTT.

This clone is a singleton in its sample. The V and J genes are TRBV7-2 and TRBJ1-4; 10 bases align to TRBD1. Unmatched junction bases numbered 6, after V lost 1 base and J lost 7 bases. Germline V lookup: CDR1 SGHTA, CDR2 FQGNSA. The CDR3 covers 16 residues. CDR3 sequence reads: CASSLVGTGEGEKLFF. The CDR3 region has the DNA TGTGCCAGCAGCTTAGTCGGGACAGGGGAGGGTGAAAAACTGTTTTTT.

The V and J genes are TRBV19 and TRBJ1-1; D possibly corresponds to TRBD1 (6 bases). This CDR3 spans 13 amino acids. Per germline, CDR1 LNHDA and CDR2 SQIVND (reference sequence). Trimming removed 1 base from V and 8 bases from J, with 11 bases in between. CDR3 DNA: TGTGCCAGTAGTATAGCGGGGGGGCAGGAAGCTTTCTTT. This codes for CASSIAGGQEAFF.

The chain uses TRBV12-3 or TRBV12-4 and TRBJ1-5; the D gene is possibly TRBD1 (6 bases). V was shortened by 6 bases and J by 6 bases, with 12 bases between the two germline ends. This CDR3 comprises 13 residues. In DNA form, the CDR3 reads TGTGCCAGCAGCCAGGGGAGAGCTCAGCCCCAGCATTTT. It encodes CASSQGRAQPQHF.

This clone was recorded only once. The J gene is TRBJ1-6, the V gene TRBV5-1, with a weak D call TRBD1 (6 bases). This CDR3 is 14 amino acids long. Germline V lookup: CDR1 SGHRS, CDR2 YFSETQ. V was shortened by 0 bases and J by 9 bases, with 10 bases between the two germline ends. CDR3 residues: CASSLDRVSSPLHF. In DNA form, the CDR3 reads TGCGCCAGCAGCTTGGACAGGGTTAGTTCACCCCTCCACTTT.

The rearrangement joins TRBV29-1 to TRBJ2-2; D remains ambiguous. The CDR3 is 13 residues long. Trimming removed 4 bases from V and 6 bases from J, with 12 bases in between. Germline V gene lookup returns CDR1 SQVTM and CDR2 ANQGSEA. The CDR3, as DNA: TGCAGCGTTGGGTCTCAAAGCCCCGGGGAGCTGTTTTTT. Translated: CSVGSQSPGELFF.

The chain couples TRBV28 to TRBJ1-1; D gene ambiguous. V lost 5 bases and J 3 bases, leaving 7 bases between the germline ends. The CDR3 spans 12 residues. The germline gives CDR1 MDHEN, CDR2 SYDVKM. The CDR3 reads CASSEGDTEAFF. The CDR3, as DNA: TGTGCCAGCAGTGAGGGCGACACTGAAGCTTTCTTT.

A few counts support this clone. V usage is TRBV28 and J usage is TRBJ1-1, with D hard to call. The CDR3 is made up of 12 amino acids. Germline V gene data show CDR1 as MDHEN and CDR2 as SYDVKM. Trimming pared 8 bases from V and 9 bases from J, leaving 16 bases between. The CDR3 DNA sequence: TGTGCCAGCTCGATCTGGGCAGGTCAAGCTTTCTTT. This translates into CASSIWAGQAFF.

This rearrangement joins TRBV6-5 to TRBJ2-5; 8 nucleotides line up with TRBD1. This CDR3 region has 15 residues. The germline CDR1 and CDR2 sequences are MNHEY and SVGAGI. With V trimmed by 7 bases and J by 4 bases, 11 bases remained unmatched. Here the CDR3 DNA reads TGTGCCAGCACCTTAGGACAGGGTGGCGGAGAGACCCAGTACTTC. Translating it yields CASTLGQGGGETQYF.

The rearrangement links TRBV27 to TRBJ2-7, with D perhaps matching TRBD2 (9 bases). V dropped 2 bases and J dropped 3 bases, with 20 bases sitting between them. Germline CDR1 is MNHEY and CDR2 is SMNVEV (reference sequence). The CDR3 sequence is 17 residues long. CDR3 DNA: TGTGCCAGCAGTTTAAGCGGGGGGACAGGTACCTTCTACGAGCAGTACTTC. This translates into CASSLSGGTGTFYEQYF.

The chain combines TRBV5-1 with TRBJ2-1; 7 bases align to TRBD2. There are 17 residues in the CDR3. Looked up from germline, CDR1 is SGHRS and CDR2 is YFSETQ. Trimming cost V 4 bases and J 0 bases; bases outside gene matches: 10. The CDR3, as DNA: TGCGCCAGCAGCGTAGGGCCAGCGGGGAGCTCCTACAATGAGCAGTTCTTC. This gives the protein CASSVGPAGSSYNEQFF.

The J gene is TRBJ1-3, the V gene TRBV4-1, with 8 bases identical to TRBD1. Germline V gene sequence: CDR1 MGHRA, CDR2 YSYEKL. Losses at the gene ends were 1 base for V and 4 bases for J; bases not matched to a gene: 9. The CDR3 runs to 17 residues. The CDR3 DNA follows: TGCGCCAGCAGCCAAGTTCGAGGACAGGGATTGGGAAACACCATATATTTT. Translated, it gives CASSQVRGQGLGNTIYF.

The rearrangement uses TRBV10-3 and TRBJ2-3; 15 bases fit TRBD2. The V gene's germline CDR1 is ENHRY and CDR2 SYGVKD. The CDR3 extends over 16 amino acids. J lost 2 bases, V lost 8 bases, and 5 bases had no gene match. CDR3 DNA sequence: TGTGCCATCCGCGGACTAGCGGGGGGGGTCACAGATACGCAGTATTTT. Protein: CAIRGLAGGVTDTQYF.

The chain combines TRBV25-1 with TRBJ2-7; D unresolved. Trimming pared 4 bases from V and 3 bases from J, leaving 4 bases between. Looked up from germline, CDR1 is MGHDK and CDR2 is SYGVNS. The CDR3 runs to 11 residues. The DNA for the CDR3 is TGTGCCAGCAGTGTTAACTACGAGCAGTACTTC. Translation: CASSVNYEQYF.

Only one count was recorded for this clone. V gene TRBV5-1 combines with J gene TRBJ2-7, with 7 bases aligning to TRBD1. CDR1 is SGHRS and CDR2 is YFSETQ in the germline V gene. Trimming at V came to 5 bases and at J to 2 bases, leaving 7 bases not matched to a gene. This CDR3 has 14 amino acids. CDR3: CASSNQQGTYEQYF. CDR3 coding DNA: TGCGCCAGCAGTAACCAACAGGGGACCTACGAGCAGTACTTC.

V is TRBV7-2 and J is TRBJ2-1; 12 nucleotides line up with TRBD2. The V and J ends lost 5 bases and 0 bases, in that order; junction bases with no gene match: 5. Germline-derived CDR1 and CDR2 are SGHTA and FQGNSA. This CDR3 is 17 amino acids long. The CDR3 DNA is TGTGCCAGCAGCACTCTAGCGGGGGGGGACTCCTACAATGAGCAGTTCTTC. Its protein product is CASSTLAGGDSYNEQFF.

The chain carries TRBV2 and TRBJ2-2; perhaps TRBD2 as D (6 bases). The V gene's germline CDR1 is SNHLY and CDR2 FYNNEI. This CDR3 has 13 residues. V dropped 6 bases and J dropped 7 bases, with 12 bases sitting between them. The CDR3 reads CASRKGGDGELFF. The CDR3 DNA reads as TGTGCCAGCAGGAAGGGAGGTGACGGGGAGCTGTTTTTT.

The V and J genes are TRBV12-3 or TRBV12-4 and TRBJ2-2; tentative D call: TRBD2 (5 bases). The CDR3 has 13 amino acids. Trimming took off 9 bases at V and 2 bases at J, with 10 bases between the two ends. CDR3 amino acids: CASTGSNTGELFF. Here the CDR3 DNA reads TGTGCCAGTACGGGGAGTAACACCGGGGAGCTGTTTTTT.

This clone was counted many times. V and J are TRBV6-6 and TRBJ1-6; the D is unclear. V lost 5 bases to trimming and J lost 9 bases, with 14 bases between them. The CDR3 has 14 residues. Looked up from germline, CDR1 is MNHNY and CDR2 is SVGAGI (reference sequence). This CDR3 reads CASSTQWAGSPLHF. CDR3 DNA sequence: TGTGCCAGCAGTACCCAGTGGGCAGGTTCACCCCTCCACTTT.

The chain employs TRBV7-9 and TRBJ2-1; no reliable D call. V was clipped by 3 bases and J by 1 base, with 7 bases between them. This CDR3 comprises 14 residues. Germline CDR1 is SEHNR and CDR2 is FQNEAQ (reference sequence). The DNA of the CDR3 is TGTGCCAGCAGCTTGTCTTTATCCTACAATGAGCAGTTCTTC. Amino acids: CASSLSLSYNEQFF.

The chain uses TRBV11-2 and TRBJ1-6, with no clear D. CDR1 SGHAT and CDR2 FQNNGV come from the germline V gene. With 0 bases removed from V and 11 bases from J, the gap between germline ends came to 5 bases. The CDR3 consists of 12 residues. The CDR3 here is CASSLERAPLHF. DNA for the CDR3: TGTGCCAGCAGCTTAGAGAGGGCACCCCTCCACTTT. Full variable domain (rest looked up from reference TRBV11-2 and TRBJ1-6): EAGVAQSPRYKIIEKRQSVAFWCNPISGHATLYWYQQILGQGPKLLIQFQNNGVVDDSQLPKDRFSAERLKGVDSTLKIQPAKLEDSAVYLCASSLERAPLHFGNGTRLTVT.

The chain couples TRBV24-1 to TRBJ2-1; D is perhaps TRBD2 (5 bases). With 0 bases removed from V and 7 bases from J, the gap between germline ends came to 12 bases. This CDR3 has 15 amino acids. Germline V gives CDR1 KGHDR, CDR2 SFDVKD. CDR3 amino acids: CATSDLAGLGNEQFF. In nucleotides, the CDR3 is TGTGCCACCAGTGATTTGGCGGGCCTGGGGAATGAGCAGTTCTTC.

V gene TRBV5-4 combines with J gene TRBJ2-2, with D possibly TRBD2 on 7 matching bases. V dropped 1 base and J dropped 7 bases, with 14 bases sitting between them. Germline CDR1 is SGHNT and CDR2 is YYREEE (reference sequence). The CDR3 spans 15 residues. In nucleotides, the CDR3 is TGTGCCAGCAGCTTGCCCGGGGGGCATGGCGGGGAGCTGTTTTTT. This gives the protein CASSLPGGHGGELFF.

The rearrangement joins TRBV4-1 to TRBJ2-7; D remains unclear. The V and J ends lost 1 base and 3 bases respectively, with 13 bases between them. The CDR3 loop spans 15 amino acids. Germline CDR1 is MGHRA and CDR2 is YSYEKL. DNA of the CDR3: TGCGCCAGCAGCCAAGGGAATTGGGCAGGCTACGAGCAGTACTTC. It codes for CASSQGNWAGYEQYF.

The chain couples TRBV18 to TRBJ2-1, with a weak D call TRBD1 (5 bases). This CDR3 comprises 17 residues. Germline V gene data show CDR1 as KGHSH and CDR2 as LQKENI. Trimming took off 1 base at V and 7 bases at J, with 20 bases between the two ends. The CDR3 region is CASSPLQGILATNEQFF. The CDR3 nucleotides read TGTGCCAGCTCACCACTCCAGGGAATATTAGCAACGAATGAGCAGTTCTTC.